This TCR beta chain appears in the sequencing data of a study of blood T cell repertoires in COVID-19. Overall study context: Spain, Italy and the United States supplied samples that represented acute and convalescent COVID-19. Sources were T cells, B-cell-depleted T cells, or PBMCs; the material itself was cDNA or gDNA.

Residents of about two dozen US areas, aged roughly 18 to 95 years, made up the participants. Germline values: CDR1 SEHNR, CDR2 FQNEAQ (reference sequence). The CDR3 consists of 13 residues. V lost 6 bases and J lost 5; bases outside the gene matches: 5. As processed by the authors: Estimates of nucleated cell counts were drawn from the amplification of reference gene primers. This table comes from immunoSEQ multiplex PCR, and its TCRdb copy is limited to in-frame clones, with some not included. Clonal size and the V and J genes are those of that table, whereas D and trimming came from the DNA. The sample consists of around 450,000 clones, 80% to 95% of them appearing once.

The origin of this receptor is a man younger than 35 who had recovered from COVID-19. The V gene is TRBV7-9, the J gene TRBJ2-3; 7 bases agree with TRBD2. The sample consisted of PBMCs or T cells enriched from blood (not recorded which). Here the CDR3 DNA reads TGTGCCAGCAGTATCATAGCGGGAGATACGCAGTATTTT. It translates to CASSIIAGDTQYF.